One T cell receptor (beta chain) is described in this entry. Its antigen is not known. The record originates from a study of cytomegalovirus exposure and HLA in healthy donors. Whole-study findings and limits: Most sequenced TCRs were rare (though some public TCRs occurred in many donors). From TCR beta sequences, most subjects' HLA-A and HLA-B alleles were reportedly predicted accurately.

In the PCR, 60 Vbeta and 13 Jbeta primers were used. Methods used by the authors: In a later analysis, of 80 million or so unique beta chains, 9 million to 11 million appeared in at least two donors. Sequenced by immunoSEQ multiplex PCR; TCRdb stores in-frame clones only, minus some. The V and J calls and clone size come from that table; D and trimming were worked out from the DNA. The sample yields 150,000 to 200,000 clones, around 70% seen once. The germline V and J ends were trimmed by 8 bases and 7 bases, with 17 bases remaining between them. The CDR3 spans 13 residues. Germline assignment: CDR1 SEHNR and CDR2 FQNEAQ (reference sequence).

This TCR was recovered from a man between 18 and 29 years old in good health and CMV-seropositive. Sequenced sample: PBMCs. The rearrangement uses TRBV7-9 and TRBJ1-2; D is perhaps TRBD1 (5 bases). CDR3 in DNA: TGTGCCAGCCGCCCGGGGGGGGATAGTGGCTACACCTTC. Translation gives CASRPGGDSGYTF.